Reported below is one TCR beta chain. The data originate from a study of T cell changes during pregnancy in multiple sclerosis. TCRdb keeps only in-frame clones here, not all; method: immunoSEQ multiplex PCR. The sample carries approximately 50,000 clones, roughly 94% recorded once. Sequencing was performed on CD4+ T cells from peripheral blood mononuclear cells, taken in the third trimester of pregnancy. The TCR was taken from a female donor with multiple sclerosis, enrolled in a pregnancy study.

CDR3 in amino acids: CASSLFGTGANTEAFF. CDR3 sequence (DNA): TGTGCCAGCAGTTTATTCGGGACAGGGGCTAACACTGAAGCTTTCTTT. J is TRBJ1-1 and V is TRBV28, with 10 bases fitting TRBD1. The germline V gene encodes CDR1 MDHEN and CDR2 SYDVKM. The V gene end was trimmed by 1 base and the J gene end by 2 bases; junction bases not matched to a gene: 4. The CDR3 contains 16 residues.